This T cell receptor (beta chain) was observed in a study of control samples from healthy donors and cancer patients. Method: immunoSEQ multiplex PCR; TCRdb's copy keeps in-frame clones and lacks some. This table holds over 75,000 clones, around 81% found once. The sequenced sample was blood. The sequence derives from a man aged 25-40 years in good health.

This CDR3 is CASSLGGRPGGGYTF. CDR3 DNA: TGTGCCAGCAGTCTGGGCGGACGGCCGGGCGGTGGCTACACCTTC. The rearrangement joins TRBV27 to TRBJ1-2; no firm D call. Germline CDR1 MNHEY, CDR2 SMNVEV (reference sequence). This CDR3 contains 15 residues. Trimming took off 5 bases at V and 7 bases at J, with 20 bases between the two ends.